The 29 T cell receptor beta chains presented below share a single source sample, sequenced in a study of T-cell reconstitution after alpha-beta-depleted transplantation in children. Preparation of the TCRbeta library used unique molecular identifiers. TCRdb called the PCR reads again in MiXCR, with one record for every CDR3 protein. The sample comprises about 610,000 distinct CDR3 sequences, approximately 10% of which are singletons, and about 4% rests with the top ten. The sample was PBMCs from the stem cell graft donor, taken from the stem cell graft. The source of these receptors is a human donor who donated a stem cell graft to a child with acute myeloid leukemia.

This chain links TRBV27 with TRBJ2-5; TRBD2 matches at 7 bases. In germline, CDR1 is MNHEY, CDR2 SMNVEV (reference sequence). Trimming at V came to 5 bases and at J to 2 bases, leaving 11 bases not matched to a gene. This CDR3 has 16 amino acids. CDR3 DNA: TGTGCCAGCAGTCCACCGAGCGGGAAACGACAAGAGACCCAGTACTTC. It specifies CASSPPSGKRQETQYF.

This clonotype has only one observation. A read error may be the cause here, since a much bigger clone is one base away. This chain joins TRBV6-2 or TRBV6-3 and TRBJ2-1, with D tentatively TRBD2 (5 bases). The CDR3 spans 16 residues. Germline CDR1 is MNHEY and CDR2 is SVGEGT. The CDR3 here is CASIDPSPSSYNKQFF. DNA of the CDR3: TGTGCCAGCATCGACCCCAGTCCTAGCTCCTACAATAAGCAGTTCTTC.

This chain joins TRBV27 and TRBJ2-7; 9 bases agree with TRBD1. The length of the CDR3 is 14 residues. From germline, CDR1 is MNHEY and CDR2 SMNVEV (reference sequence). V lost 6 bases to trimming and J lost 5 bases; unmatched junction nucleotides: 8. The CDR3 loop reads CASRNRDRVHEQYF. CDR3 in DNA: TGTGCCAGCAGGAACCGGGACAGGGTCCACGAGCAGTACTTC.

This clonotype was seen ten or more times. The chain carries TRBV5-1 and TRBJ1-1; D remains unclear. CDR3 size: 14 residues. Trimming removed 0 bases from V and 4 bases from J, with 10 bases in between. CDR1 and CDR2 (germline): SGHRS, YFSETQ. Here the CDR3 reads CASSLVVKGTEAFF. The CDR3 bases are TGCGCCAGCAGCTTGGTGGTGAAGGGCACTGAAGCTTTCTTT.

This clonotype occurred many times. This sequence joins TRBV12-3 or TRBV12-4 and TRBJ2-1, with D perhaps TRBD2 (6 bases). The V gene lost 5 bases and the J gene lost 0 bases, with 14 bases spanning the gap. The CDR3 is made up of 16 amino acids. CDR3 sequence (DNA): TGTGCCAGCAGTGAAGCGGGCCAGAGCTCCTACAATGAGCAGTTCTTC. Translated, it gives CASSEAGQSSYNEQFF.

V gene TRBV5-1 combines with J gene TRBJ2-7; D may match TRBD1 or TRBD2 (5 bases each). The CDR3 is 15 residues long. From germline, CDR1 is SGHRS and CDR2 YFSETQ. Trimming removed 2 bases at V and 5 bases at J, with 17 bases between. The CDR3 sequence: CASSLLTEPGNEQYF. The CDR3 DNA is TGCGCCAGCAGCTTACTGACAGAGCCGGGGAACGAGCAGTACTTC.

V gene TRBV24-1 combines with J gene TRBJ2-6; D is ambiguous. This CDR3 has 17 residues. CDR1 is KGHDR, CDR2 SFDVKD, per germline. V lost 4 bases, J lost 2 bases, and 14 bases lay in between. The CDR3 loop reads CATSEATSITGANVLTF. The CDR3, as DNA: TGTGCCACCAGTGAGGCCACCTCTATTACTGGGGCCAACGTCCTGACTTTC.

The chain combines TRBV5-1 with TRBJ2-2, with 7 bases matching TRBD2. The CDR3 consists of 14 residues. Germline lookup yields CDR1 SGHRS and CDR2 YFSETQ. After removal of 0 bases from V and 7 bases from J, the junction contained 3 bases not matched to a gene. Here the CDR3 DNA reads TGCGCCAGCAGCTTGGGACTAGCTGGCGGGGAGCTGTTTTTT. Its protein is CASSLGLAGGELFF.

This chain uses TRBV12-3 or TRBV12-4 with TRBJ2-7; no clear D gene. This CDR3 spans 11 amino acids. V lost 4 bases, J lost 7 bases, and 8 bases lay in between. CDR3 sequence (DNA): TGTGCCAGCAGTTCGACGCGGGAGCAGTACTTC. Translating gives CASSSTREQYF.

The CDR3 DNA is TGCAGCGTTGAGAAGCGGGGGGGAGCGGGCGAGCAGTACTTC. This codes for CSVEKRGGAGEQYF. This chain uses TRBV29-1 with TRBJ2-7; TRBD2 matches 10 bases. The trim removed 3 bases at V and 6 bases at J, leaving 8 bases unmatched. There are 14 residues in the CDR3. Germline lookup yields CDR1 SQVTM and CDR2 ANQGSEA.

The chain recombines TRBV6-1 with TRBJ1-4, with D maybe TRBD1 (6 bases). The germline V gene has CDR1 MNHNS and CDR2 SASEGT. CDR3 size: 15 residues. V was cut by 6 bases and J by 4 bases, with 15 bases left in between. CDR3: CASSKRGALNEKLFF. The CDR3 DNA is TGTGCCAGCAGCAAGCGGGGGGCACTTAATGAAAAACTGTTTTTT.

The sample holds a few counts of this clonotype. The V call is TRBV20-1, the J call TRBJ2-3; 9 nucleotides agree with TRBD2. The length of the CDR3 is 15 residues. V shed 5 bases, J shed 1 base, and the junction held 7 bases outside the gene matches. Looked up from germline, CDR1 is DFQATT and CDR2 is SNEGSKA (reference sequence). The CDR3 protein is CSAPIAGARTDTQYF. The CDR3 DNA follows: TGCAGTGCTCCCATAGCGGGAGCCCGCACAGATACGCAGTATTTT.

This clonotype was detected a few times. This sequence joins TRBV12-3 or TRBV12-4 and TRBJ2-1; 9 bases agree with TRBD2. V was clipped by 3 bases and J by 7 bases; unmatched bases: 7. The length of the CDR3 is 15 residues. CDR3 sequence reads: CASSLDAGGPNEQFF. The CDR3 DNA is TGTGCCAGCAGTTTGGATGCGGGAGGGCCAAATGAGCAGTTCTTC.

The chain joins TRBV25-1 to TRBJ2-3; TRBD2 matches 13 bases. Germline values: CDR1 MGHDK, CDR2 SYGVNS. V shed 5 bases and J 0 bases; nucleotides not matched to a gene: 5. The CDR3 totals 17 residues. For the CDR3, the DNA is TGTGCCAGCAGTCTTCGGACTAGCGGGAGAAGCACAGATACGCAGTATTTT. It encodes CASSLRTSGRSTDTQYF. Variable domain in full (rest from reference TRBV25-1 and TRBJ2-3): EADIYQTPRYLVIGTGKKITLECSQTMGHDKMYWYQQDPGMELHLIHYSYGVNSTEKGDLSSESTVSRIRTEHFPLTLESARPSHTSQYLCASSLRTSGRSTDTQYFGPGTRLTVL.

The rearrangement uses TRBV25-1 and TRBJ2-2; the match to TRBD2 covers 13 bases. CDR3 size: 14 residues. The V gene end was trimmed by 11 bases and the J gene end by 4 bases; junction bases not matched to a gene: 4. The germline CDR1 and CDR2 sequences are MGHDK and SYGVNS. The CDR3 spells CAFGLAGVTGELFF. As DNA, the CDR3 is TGTGCCTTCGGACTAGCGGGAGTCACCGGGGAGCTGTTTTTT.

This clonotype was detected once. The chain carries TRBV20-1 and TRBJ2-2; D is perhaps TRBD1 (5 bases). Trimming took 3 bases from V and 0 from J, leaving 14 bases between them. Per germline, CDR1 DFQATT and CDR2 SNEGSKA (reference sequence). The CDR3 length is 16 residues. CDR3 DNA sequence: TGCAGTGCTAGGGAGTGGGCAGGGCCGAACACCGGGGAGCTGTTTTTT. Its protein product is CSAREWAGPNTGELFF.

This chain links TRBV7-9 with TRBJ2-5, with D unclear. The V end lost 4 bases, the J end lost 7 bases, and 16 bases lay between the germline ends. The germline V gene has CDR1 SEHNR and CDR2 FQNEAQ (reference sequence). CDR3 length equals 14 residues. CDR3 coding DNA: TGTGCCAGCAGCTCACCCCCGGACGAAGGGACCCAGTACTTC. Translating gives CASSSPPDEGTQYF.

This clonotype was recorded a few times. V gene TRBV19 combines with J gene TRBJ2-1; D may be TRBD2 (5 bases). V was clipped by 5 bases and J by 1 base, with 18 bases between them. The germline V gene encodes CDR1 LNHDA and CDR2 SQIVND (reference sequence). CDR3 length: 17 residues. In nucleotides, the CDR3 is TGTGCCAGTAGTCCCCGACTAACCGGCGGGTCCTACAATGAGCAGTTCTTC. Protein sequence: CASSPRLTGGSYNEQFF.

This clonotype was recorded a few times. The V and J genes are TRBV12-3 or TRBV12-4 and TRBJ2-1; a weak D match, TRBD2 (6 bases). The V and J ends lost 0 bases and 5 bases respectively, with 17 bases between them. The CDR3 has 17 residues. The CDR3 loop is CASSLAGGPALHNEQFF. CDR3 sequence (DNA): TGTGCCAGCAGTTTAGCGGGAGGCCCAGCGCTCCACAATGAGCAGTTCTTC.

This clonotype occurred many times. The chain is built from TRBV10-3 and TRBJ2-1, with D unclear. V was clipped by 0 bases and J by 5 bases, with 14 bases between them. Germline values: CDR1 ENHRY, CDR2 SYGVKD. CDR3 length equals 16 residues. CDR3 sequence reads: CAISESLDFLNNEQFF. CDR3 DNA: TGTGCCATCAGTGAGTCGTTAGACTTCCTAAACAATGAGCAGTTCTTC.

This clonotype appeared many times. V usage is TRBV10-3 and J usage is TRBJ1-5, with 7 bases identical to TRBD1. The CDR3 runs to 13 residues. The V and J ends lost 8 bases and 5 bases, in that order; junction bases with no gene match: 6. Germline V CDR1 and CDR2: ENHRY, SYGVKD. The CDR3 DNA reads TGTGCCATCCAGACAGGGAGGGATCAGCCCCAGCATTTT. Translated: CAIQTGRDQPQHF.

The chain couples TRBV7-2 to TRBJ2-2, with D possibly being TRBD2 (5 bases). Per germline, CDR1 SGHTA and CDR2 FQGNSA. The CDR3 covers 16 residues. Trimming cost V 2 bases and J 0 bases, with 10 bases left between them. The CDR3: CASSLTGWTNTGELFF. In DNA, the CDR3 is TGTGCCAGCAGCTTAACGGGATGGACGAACACCGGGGAGCTGTTTTTT.

In its sample, this clonotype was seen a few times. The V call is TRBV6-1, the J call TRBJ1-1; D unresolved. Germline V gene lookup returns CDR1 MNHNS and CDR2 SASEGT. The CDR3 has 14 residues. V lost 7 bases and J 1 base, leaving 13 bases between the germline ends. This CDR3 is CASTSRIRNTEAFF. The CDR3, as DNA: TGTGCCAGCACCTCAAGGATTCGGAACACTGAAGCTTTCTTT.

The genes are TRBV20-1 and TRBJ2-3, with 7 bases identical to TRBD2. CDR1 DFQATT and CDR2 SNEGSKA come from the germline V gene (reference sequence). This CDR3 spans 14 amino acids. J was trimmed by 4 bases and V by 4 bases; bases with no gene match: 8. The CDR3 DNA is TGCAGTGCTATTCCTTTCGCGGGAGCAGATACGCAGTATTTT. The encoded protein is CSAIPFAGADTQYF.

In this sample, this clonotype turned up many times. The V and J genes are TRBV10-3 and TRBJ2-2; the D call may be TRBD1 or TRBD2 (5 bases each). This CDR3 region has 15 residues. The germline V and J ends were trimmed by 4 bases and 2 bases, with 11 bases remaining between them. Germline V CDR1 and CDR2: ENHRY, SYGVKD. The CDR3, as DNA: TGTGCCATCAGTGCAGGGCTAGCCAACACCGGGGAGCTGTTTTTT. Amino acids: CAISAGLANTGELFF.

The chain has TRBV7-3 and TRBJ1-6, with D hard to call. Germline V gene data show CDR1 as SGHTA and CDR2 as FQGTGA. The CDR3 extends over 15 amino acids. Trimming shortened V by 3 bases and J by 10 bases, and 16 bases separated the two germline ends. This CDR3 reads CASSFQGRAGSPLHF. DNA of the CDR3: TGTGCCAGCAGCTTTCAAGGAAGGGCTGGATCACCCCTCCACTTT.

The gene calls are TRBV7-2 and TRBJ2-7; 8 bases match TRBD2. The trim removed 1 base at V and 0 bases at J, leaving 8 bases unmatched. This CDR3 contains 17 residues. Germline values: CDR1 SGHTA, CDR2 FQGNSA. The CDR3, as DNA: TGTGCCAGCAGCTTAGGTAGTGGCGGGAGGAGCTCCTACGAGCAGTACTTC. This gives the protein CASSLGSGGRSSYEQYF.

This clonotype was picked up a small number of times. The V and J genes are TRBV7-3 and TRBJ2-3; no clear D gene. Germline CDR1 is SGHTA and CDR2 is FQGTGA. The CDR3 is made up of 12 amino acids. The V and J ends lost 8 bases and 2 bases respectively, with 8 bases between them. The CDR3 nucleotides are TGTGCCAGCGGCTCGGACACAGATACGCAGTATTTT. Translation gives CASGSDTDTQYF.

Ten or more counts support this clonotype. The chain couples TRBV29-1 to TRBJ2-3; 9 bases are a match to TRBD2. J gave up 4 bases and V 7 bases, and 24 bases lay outside the gene matches. Germline CDR1 is SQVTM and CDR2 is ANQGSEA. The CDR3 covers 19 residues. The CDR3 here is CSAPSSAGGPSSSPDTQYF. The DNA for the CDR3 is TGCAGCGCCCCCTCTTCGGCGGGAGGGCCTTCATCGAGCCCAGATACGCAGTATTTT.